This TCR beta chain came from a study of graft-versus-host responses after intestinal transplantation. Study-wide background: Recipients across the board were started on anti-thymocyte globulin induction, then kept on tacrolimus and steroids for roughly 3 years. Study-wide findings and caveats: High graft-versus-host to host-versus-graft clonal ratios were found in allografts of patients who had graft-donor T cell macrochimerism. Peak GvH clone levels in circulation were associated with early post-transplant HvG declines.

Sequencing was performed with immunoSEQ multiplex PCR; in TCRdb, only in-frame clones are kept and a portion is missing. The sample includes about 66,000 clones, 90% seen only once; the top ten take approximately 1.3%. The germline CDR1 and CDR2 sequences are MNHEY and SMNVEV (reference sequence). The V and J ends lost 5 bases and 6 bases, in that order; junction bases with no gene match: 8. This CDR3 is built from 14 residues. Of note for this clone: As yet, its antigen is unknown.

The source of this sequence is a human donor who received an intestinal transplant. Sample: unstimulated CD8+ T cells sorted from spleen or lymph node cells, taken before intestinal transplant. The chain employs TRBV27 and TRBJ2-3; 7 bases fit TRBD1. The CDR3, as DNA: TGTGCCAGCAGTCCCGGACAGGTCTCCGATACGCAGTATTTT. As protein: CASSPGQVSDTQYF.